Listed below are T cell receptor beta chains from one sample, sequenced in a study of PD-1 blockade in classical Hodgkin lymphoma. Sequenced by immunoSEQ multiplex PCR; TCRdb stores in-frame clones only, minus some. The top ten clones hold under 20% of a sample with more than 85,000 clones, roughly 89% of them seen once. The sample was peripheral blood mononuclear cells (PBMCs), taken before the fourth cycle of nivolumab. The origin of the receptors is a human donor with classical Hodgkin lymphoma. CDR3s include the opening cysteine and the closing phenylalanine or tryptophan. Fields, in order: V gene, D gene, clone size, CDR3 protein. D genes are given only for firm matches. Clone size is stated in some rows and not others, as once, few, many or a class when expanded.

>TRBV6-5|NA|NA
CASSYSGGAYQPQHF
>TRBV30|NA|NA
CAWSVQGYEQFF
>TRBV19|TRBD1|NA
CASSTAWTGHYGYTF
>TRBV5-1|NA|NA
CASSPGSTGFTYEQYF
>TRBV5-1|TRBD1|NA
CASSSPGGILGDTQYF
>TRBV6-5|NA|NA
CASSYSTPTSEGGYTF
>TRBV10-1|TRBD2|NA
CASSKREGLEQFF
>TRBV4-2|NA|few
CASWDGNTGELFF
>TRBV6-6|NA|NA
CASTLWEGGGKNIQYF
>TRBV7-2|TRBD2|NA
CASSPTSGPSYNEQFF
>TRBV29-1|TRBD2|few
CSVVGLAGGVGELFF
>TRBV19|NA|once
CASSIGAGYQPQHF
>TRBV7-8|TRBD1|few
CASSLRDRGPAETQYF
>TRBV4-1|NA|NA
CASSQVGTDTQYF
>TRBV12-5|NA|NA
CASGLPTGEAFF
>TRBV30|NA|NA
CAWTGDSNEKLFF
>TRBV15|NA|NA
CATSRDQLNTEAFF
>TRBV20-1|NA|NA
CSASVDYGYTF
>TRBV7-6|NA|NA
CASSLWGGADTEAFF
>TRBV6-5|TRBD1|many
CASKQTGSGEQYF
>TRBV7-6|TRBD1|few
CASSAGQAASGNTIYF
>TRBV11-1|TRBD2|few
CASSPPSAGGGNEQFF
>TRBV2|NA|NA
CASSEAGYGGKGETQYF
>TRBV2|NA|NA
CASIPEVSGNTIYF
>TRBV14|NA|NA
CASSQDRGSGNTIYF
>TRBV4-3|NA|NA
CASSQGWGLEAFF
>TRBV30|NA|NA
CAWRYRAAGELFF
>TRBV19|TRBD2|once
CASSLPGLRGYDEQFF
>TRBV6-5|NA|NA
CASSDGGSDEKLFF
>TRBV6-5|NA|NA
CASSYSPGSSGNTIYF
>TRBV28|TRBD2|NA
CASKAGLREQYF
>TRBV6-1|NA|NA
CASSMDGTPERKYF
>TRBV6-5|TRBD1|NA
CASSYSLGTGATEAFF
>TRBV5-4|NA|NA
CASSQDRAGGGYGYTF
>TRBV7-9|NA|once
CASSSMGGEQYF
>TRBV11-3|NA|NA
CASSSHTDTQYF
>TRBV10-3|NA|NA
CAISGGYQETQYF
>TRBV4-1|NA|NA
CASSLANTDTQYF
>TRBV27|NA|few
CASSWNPPSAAAPISYNEQFF
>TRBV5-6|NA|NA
CASKGRQDTQYF
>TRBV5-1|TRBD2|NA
CASSIPLAGGADTQYF
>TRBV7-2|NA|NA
CASSLGHPNEKLFF
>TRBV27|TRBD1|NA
CASGGTGTYEQYF
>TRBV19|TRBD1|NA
CASSWGQGASYEQYF
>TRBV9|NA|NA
CASSPSGHTDTQYF
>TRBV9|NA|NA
CASSVDGDYNEQFF
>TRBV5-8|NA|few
CASSLSEGPVGEQYF
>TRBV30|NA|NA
CAWSPAGISYEQYF
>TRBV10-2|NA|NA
CASSEGISAFF